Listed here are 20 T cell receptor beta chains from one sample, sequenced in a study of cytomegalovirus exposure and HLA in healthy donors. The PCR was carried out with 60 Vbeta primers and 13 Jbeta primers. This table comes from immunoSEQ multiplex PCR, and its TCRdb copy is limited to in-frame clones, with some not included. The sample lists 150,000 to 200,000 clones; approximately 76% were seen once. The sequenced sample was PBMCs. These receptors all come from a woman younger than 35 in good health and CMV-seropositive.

The DNA for the CDR3 is TGCAGCGCCGTGGGGGGGATAGTGGAGACCCAGTACTTC. Residues: CSAVGGIVETQYF. The chain combines TRBV29-1 with TRBJ2-5, with TRBD2 matching 7 bases. The CDR3 runs 13 residues. Germline trimming cut 7 bases from V and 5 bases from J; bases unmatched to any gene: 10. Germline V lookup: CDR1 SQVTM, CDR2 ANQGSEA. The whole variable domain, remainder taken from reference TRBV29-1 and TRBJ2-5, is SAVISQKPSRDICQRGTSLTIQCQVDSQVTMMFWYRQQPGQSLTLIATANQGSEATYESGFVIDKFPISRPNLTFSTLTVSNMSPEDSSIYLCSAVGGIVETQYFGPGTRLLVL.

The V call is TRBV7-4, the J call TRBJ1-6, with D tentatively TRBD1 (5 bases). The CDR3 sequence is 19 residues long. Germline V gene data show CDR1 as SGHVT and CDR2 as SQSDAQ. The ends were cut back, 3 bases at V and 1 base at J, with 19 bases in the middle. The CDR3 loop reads CASSLGGSWKSSYNSPLHF. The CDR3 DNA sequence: TGTGCCAGCAGCTTGGGGGGTTCGTGGAAAAGTTCCTATAATTCACCCCTCCACTTT.

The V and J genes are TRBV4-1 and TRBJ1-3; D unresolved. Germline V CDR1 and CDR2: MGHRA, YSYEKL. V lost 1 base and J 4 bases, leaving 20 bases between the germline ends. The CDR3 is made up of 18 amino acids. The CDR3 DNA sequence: TGCGCCAGCAGCCAAGCGGTTTTCGGACTAACTCGAGGAAACACCATATATTTT. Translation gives CASSQAVFGLTRGNTIYF.

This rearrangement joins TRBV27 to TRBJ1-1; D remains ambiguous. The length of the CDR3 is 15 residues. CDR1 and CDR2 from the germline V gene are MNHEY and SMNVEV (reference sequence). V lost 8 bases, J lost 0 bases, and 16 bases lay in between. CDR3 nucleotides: TGTGCCAGCGGGGTTCTGGGAGGGCTGAACACTGAAGCTTTCTTT. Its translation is CASGVLGGLNTEAFF.

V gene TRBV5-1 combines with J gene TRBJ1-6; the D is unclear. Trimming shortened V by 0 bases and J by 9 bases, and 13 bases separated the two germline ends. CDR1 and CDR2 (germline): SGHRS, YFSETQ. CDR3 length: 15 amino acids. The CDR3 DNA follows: TGCGCCAGCAGCTTGGTAGGGAGAGGCGTTTCACCCCTCCACTTT. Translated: CASSLVGRGVSPLHF.

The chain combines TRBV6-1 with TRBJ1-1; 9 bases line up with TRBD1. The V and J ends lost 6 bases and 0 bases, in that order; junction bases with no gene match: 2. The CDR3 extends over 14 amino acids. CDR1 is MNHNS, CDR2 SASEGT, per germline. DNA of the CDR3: TGTGCCAGCAGCCGACAGGGGGTGAACACTGAAGCTTTCTTT. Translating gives CASSRQGVNTEAFF.

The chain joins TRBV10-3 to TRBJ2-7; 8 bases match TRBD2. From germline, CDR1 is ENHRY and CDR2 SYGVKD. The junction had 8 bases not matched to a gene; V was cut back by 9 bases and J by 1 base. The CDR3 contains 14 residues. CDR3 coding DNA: TGTGCCATGAGCGGGAGCAGGGGATCCTACGAGCAGTACTTC. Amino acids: CAMSGSRGSYEQYF.

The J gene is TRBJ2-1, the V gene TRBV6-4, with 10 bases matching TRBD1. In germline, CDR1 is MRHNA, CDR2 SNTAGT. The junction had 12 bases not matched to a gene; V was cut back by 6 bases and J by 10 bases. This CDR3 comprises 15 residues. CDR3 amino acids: CASSPGQGPIGEQFF. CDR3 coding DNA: TGTGCCAGCAGCCCGGGACAGGGGCCTATAGGGGAGCAGTTCTTC.

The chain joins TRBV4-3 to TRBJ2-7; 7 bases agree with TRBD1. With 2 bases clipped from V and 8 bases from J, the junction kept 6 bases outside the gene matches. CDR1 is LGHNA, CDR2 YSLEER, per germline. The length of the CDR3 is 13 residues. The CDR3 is CASSQKQGVKQYF. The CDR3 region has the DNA TGCGCCAGCAGCCAAAAGCAGGGGGTTAAGCAGTACTTC.

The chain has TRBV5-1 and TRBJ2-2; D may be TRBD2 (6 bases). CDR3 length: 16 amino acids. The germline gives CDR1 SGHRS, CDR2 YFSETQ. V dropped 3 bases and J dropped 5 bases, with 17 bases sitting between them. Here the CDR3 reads CASSWRVGKSTGELFF. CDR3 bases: TGCGCCAGCAGCTGGAGGGTCGGAAAAAGTACCGGGGAGCTGTTTTTT.

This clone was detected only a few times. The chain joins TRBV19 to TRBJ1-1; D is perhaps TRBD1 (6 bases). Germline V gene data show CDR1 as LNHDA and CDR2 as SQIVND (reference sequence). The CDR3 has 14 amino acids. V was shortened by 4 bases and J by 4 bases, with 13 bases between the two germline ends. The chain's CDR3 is CASSRGGGPTEAFF. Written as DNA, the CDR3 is TGTGCCAGTAGTAGGGGAGGGGGGCCCACTGAAGCTTTCTTT.

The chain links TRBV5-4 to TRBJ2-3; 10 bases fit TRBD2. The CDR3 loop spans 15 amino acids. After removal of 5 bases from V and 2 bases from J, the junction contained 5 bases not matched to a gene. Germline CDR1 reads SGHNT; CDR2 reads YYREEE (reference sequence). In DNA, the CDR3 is TGTGCCAGCAGGACGAGCGGGGGGGCCACAGATACGCAGTATTTT. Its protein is CASRTSGGATDTQYF. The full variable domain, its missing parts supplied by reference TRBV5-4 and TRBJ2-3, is ETGVTQSPTHLIKTRGQQVTLRCSSQSGHNTVSWYQQALGQGPQFIFQYYREEENGRGNFPPRFSGLQFPNYSSELNVNALELDDSALYLCASRTSGGATDTQYFGPGTRLTVL.

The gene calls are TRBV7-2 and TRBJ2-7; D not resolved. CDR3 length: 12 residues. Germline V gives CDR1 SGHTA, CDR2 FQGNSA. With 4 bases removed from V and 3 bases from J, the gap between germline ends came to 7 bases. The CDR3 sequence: CASSSSVYEQYF. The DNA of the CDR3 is TGTGCCAGCAGCTCCTCAGTCTACGAGCAGTACTTC. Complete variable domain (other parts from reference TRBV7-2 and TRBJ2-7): GAGVSQSPSNKVTEKGKDVELRCDPISGHTALYWYRQSLGQGLEFLIYFQGNSAPDKSGLPSDRFSAERTGGSVSTLTIQRTQQEDSAVYLCASSSSVYEQYFGPGTRLTVT.

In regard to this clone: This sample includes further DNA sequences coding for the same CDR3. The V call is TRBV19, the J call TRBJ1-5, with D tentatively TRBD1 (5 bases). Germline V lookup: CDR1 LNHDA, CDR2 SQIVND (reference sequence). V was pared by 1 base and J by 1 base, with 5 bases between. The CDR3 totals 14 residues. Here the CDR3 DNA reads TGTGCCAGTAGTATAGGACAGAGCAATCAGCCCCAGCATTTT. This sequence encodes CASSIGQSNQPQHF.

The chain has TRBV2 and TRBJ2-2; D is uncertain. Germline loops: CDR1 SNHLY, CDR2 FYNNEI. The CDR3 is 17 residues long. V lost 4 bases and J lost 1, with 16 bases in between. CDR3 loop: CASSVTKVNVNTGELFF. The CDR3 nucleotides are TGTGCCAGCAGTGTCACTAAAGTGAATGTGAACACCGGGGAGCTGTTTTTT.

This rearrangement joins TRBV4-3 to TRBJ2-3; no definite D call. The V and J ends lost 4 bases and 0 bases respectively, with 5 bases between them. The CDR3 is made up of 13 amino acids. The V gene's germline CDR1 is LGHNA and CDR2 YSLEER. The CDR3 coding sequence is TGCGCCAGCAGCCTGAGTAGCACAGATACGCAGTATTTT. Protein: CASSLSSTDTQYF.

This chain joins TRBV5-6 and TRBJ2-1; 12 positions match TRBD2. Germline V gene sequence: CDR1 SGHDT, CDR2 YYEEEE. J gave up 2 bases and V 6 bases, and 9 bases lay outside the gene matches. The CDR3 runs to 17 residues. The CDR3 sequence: CASTPGASGGAYNEQFF. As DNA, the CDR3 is TGTGCCAGCACCCCCGGGGCTAGCGGGGGGGCCTACAATGAGCAGTTCTTC.

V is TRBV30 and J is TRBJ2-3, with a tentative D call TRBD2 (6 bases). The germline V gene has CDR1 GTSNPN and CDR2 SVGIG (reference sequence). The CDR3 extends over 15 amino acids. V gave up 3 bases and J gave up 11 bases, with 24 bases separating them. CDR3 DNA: TGTGCCTGGAGCGGGGGTAGTCCAACCTCGGGTCGGCAGTATTTT. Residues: CAWSGGSPTSGRQYF.

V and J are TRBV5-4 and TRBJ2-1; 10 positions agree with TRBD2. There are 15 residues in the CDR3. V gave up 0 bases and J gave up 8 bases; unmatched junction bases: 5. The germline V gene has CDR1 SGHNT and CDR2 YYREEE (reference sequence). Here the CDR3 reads CASSLASGGTHEQFF. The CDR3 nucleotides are TGTGCCAGCAGCTTGGCTAGCGGGGGAACGCATGAGCAGTTCTTC.

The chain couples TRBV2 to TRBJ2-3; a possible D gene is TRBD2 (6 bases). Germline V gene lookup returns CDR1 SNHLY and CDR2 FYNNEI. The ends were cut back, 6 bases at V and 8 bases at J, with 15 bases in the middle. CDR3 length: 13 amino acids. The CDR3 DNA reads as TGTGCCAGCAGGGGGACCGCCGGGAGTACGCAGTATTTT. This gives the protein CASRGTAGSTQYF.